The 3 T cell receptor beta chains below all came from one sample that was sequenced in a study of shared clonotypes between healthy human individuals. The protocol was immunoSEQ multiplex PCR, while the TCRdb copy is restricted to in-frame clones and leaves out a portion. The profile shows some 1,400,000 clones, around 97% of them singletons. Sequenced input: naive CD4+ T cells sorted from blood. Subset specified: CD45RA+ positively selected. These receptors were obtained from a man aged 25-40 years in good health.

This chain uses TRBV6-5 with TRBJ2-7, with D perhaps matching TRBD1 or TRBD2 (5 bases each). Germline CDR1 is MNHEY and CDR2 is SVGAGI. V was cut by 8 bases and J by 0 bases, with 14 bases left in between. CDR3 length: 14 amino acids. The CDR3 loop is CASGRDGVSYEQYF. Here the CDR3 DNA reads TGTGCCAGCGGTAGGGACGGTGTCTCCTACGAGCAGTACTTC.

A note on this clone: Other DNA sequences in the same sample also yield this CDR3. The CDR3 bases are TGTGCCAGCAGTTTAGGGGGGTATACGCAGTATTTT. It specifies CASSLGGYTQYF. The chain uses TRBV28 and TRBJ2-3, with D possibly matching TRBD2 (6 bases). Trimming shortened V by 2 bases and J by 7 bases, and 7 bases separated the two germline ends. The CDR3 extends over 12 amino acids. Per the germline V gene, CDR1 is MDHEN and CDR2 is SYDVKM.

V is TRBV19 and J is TRBJ1-5, with a possible D match to TRBD1 (5 bases). The germline V gene has CDR1 LNHDA and CDR2 SQIVND (reference sequence). V lost 3 bases and J lost 4, with 22 bases in between. The CDR3 totals 18 residues. CDR3 sequence reads: CASSIPLSGTAMNQPQHF. CDR3 DNA sequence: TGTGCCAGTAGTATTCCATTATCCGGGACGGCTATGAATCAGCCCCAGCATTTT.